This T cell receptor beta chain was found in a study of shared clonotypes between healthy human individuals. Study overall: Participating donors consisted of two women and a few men aged 18 to 49. Study-level results: An effect of sequencing depth on clonotype sharing among donors was expected. Naive subsets, compared against memory subsets, generally had larger estimated richness values.

Donors, without exception, were Caucasian adults residing in Nashville, Tennessee. TCRdb keeps only in-frame clones here, not all; method: immunoSEQ multiplex PCR. The sample gives hundreds of thousands of clones, 97% of which show up once; approximately 0.057% is in the top ten. Worth noting for this clone: Its antigen is not identified.

Germline V gene lookup returns CDR1 MNHEY and CDR2 SMNVEV (reference sequence). The CDR3 sequence is 14 residues long. The V end was cut by 1 base, the J end by 4 bases, with 10 bases between. The receptor's source is a woman aged 25 to 39 in good health. V usage is TRBV27 and J usage is TRBJ1-2; maybe TRBD1 (6 bases). Sequencing was done on a sample of naive CD4+ T cells sorted from blood. Specified subset: CD45RA+ positively selected. The CDR3 coding sequence is TGTGCCAGCAGTTTATATAGGGGGACCTATGGCTACACCTTC. Amino acids: CASSLYRGTYGYTF.